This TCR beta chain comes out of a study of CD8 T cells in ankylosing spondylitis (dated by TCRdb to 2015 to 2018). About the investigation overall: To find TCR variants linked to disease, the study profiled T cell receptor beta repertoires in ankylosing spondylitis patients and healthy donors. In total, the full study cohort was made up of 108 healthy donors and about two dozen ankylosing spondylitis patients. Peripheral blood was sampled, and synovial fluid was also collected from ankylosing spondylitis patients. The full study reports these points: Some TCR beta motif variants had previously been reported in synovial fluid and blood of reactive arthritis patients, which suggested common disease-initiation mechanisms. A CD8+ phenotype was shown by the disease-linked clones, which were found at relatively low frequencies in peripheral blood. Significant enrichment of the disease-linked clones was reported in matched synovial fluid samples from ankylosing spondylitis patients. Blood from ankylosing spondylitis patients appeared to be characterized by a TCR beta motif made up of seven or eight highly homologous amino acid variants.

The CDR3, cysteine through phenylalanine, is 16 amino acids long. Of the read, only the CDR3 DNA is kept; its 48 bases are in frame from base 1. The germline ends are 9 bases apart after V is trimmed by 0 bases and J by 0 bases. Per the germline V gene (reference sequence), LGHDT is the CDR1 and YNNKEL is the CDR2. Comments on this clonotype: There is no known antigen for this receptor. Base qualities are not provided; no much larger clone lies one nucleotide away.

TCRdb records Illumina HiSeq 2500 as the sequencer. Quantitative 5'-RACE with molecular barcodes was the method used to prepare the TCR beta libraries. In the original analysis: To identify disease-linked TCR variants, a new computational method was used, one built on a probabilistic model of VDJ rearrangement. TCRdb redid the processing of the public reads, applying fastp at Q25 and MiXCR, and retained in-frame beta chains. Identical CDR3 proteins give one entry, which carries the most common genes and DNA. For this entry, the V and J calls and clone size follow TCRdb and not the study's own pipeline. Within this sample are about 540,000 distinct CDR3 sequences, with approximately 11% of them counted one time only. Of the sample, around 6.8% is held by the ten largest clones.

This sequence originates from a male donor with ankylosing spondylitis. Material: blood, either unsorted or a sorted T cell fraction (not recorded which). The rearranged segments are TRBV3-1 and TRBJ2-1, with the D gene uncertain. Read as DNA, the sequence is TGTGCCAGCAGCCAAGATATAGGCGTCTCCTACAATGAGCAGTTCTTC. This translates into CASSQDIGVSYNEQFF.